A single sample gave rise to the 25 T cell receptor beta chains below, sequenced in a study of blood T cell repertoires in COVID-19. Assay used: immunoSEQ multiplex PCR; TCRdb lists only in-frame clones, some missing. Found here are under 300,000 clones, about nine tenths of them singletons; the top ten hold roughly 0.79%. Sequenced material: peripheral blood. Every receptor here comes from a young man with COVID-19, enrolled during active disease.

V is TRBV24-1 and J is TRBJ1-5, with 9 nucleotides matching TRBD1. The ends lost 9 bases at V and 6 bases at J; junction bases unmatched: 8. The CDR3 consists of 14 residues. Germline V gene sequence: CDR1 KGHDR, CDR2 SFDVKD. In DNA, the CDR3 is TGTGCCACCCCGGGACAGGGTTTATTTCAGCCCCAGCATTTT. Its protein product is CATPGQGLFQPQHF.

Here the CDR3 reads CASSQATGGDYYGYTF. The DNA for the CDR3 is TGTGCCAGCAGCCAAGCCACCGGAGGAGACTATTATGGCTACACCTTC. The chain links TRBV7-9 to TRBJ1-2, with D unclear. Germline CDR1 is SEHNR and CDR2 is FQNEAQ (reference sequence). The CDR3 contains 16 residues. V lost 5 bases and J lost 5, with 21 bases in between.

This chain uses TRBV11-3 with TRBJ2-6; 9 bases line up with TRBD2. The CDR3 is made up of 19 amino acids. The J segment lost 0 bases and the V segment lost 0 bases, leaving 6 bases of the junction unmatched. Germline V gene data show CDR1 as SGHNT and CDR2 as YENEEA. CDR3 nucleotide sequence: TGTGCCAGCAGCTTAGACTCCGCGGGGGGGAGCTCTGGGGCCAACGTCCTGACTTTC. Its translation: CASSLDSAGGSSGANVLTF.

This chain connects TRBV10-1 to TRBJ2-7; 9 nucleotides agree with TRBD1. J lost 5 bases, V lost 3 bases, and 8 bases had no gene match. The germline V gene has CDR1 WNHNN and CDR2 SYGVQD (reference sequence). The CDR3 has 15 amino acids. CDR3 protein: CASSERTGVSDEQYF. The CDR3 coding sequence is TGCGCCAGCAGTGAAAGGACAGGGGTTTCGGACGAGCAGTACTTC.

This clone was seen a single time. The V and J genes are TRBV6-5 and TRBJ1-1, with D possibly TRBD1 on 6 matching bases. The CDR3 is 15 residues long. The V end lost 2 bases, the J end lost 4 bases, and 14 bases lay between the germline ends. Per the germline V gene, CDR1 is MNHEY and CDR2 is SVGAGI. CDR3 protein: CASSYQGTGSTEAFF. As DNA, the CDR3 is TGTGCCAGCAGTTACCAGGGGACGGGGAGCACTGAAGCTTTCTTT.

V and J are TRBV7-9 and TRBJ1-5; D possibly corresponds to TRBD1 (5 bases). Trimming shortened V by 8 bases and J by 5 bases, and 16 bases separated the two germline ends. Germline loops: CDR1 SEHNR, CDR2 FQNEAQ (reference sequence). The CDR3 has 14 amino acids. CDR3 sequence (DNA): TGTGCCAGCGGCCTCCAGGGTTTTGATCAGCCCCAGCATTTT. It codes for CASGLQGFDQPQHF. The full variable domain, with the rest looked up from reference TRBV7-9 and TRBJ1-5, is DTGVSQNPRHKITKRGQNVTFRCDPISEHNRLYWYRQTLGQGPEFLTYFQNEAQLEKSRLLSDRFSAERPKGSFSTLEIQRTEQGDSAMYLCASGLQGFDQPQHFGDGTRLSIL.

V usage is TRBV11-3 and J usage is TRBJ2-1; 10 bases are shared with TRBD1. The CDR3 sequence is 15 residues long. The ends lost 6 bases at V and 7 bases at J; junction bases unmatched: 9. Germline V lookup: CDR1 SGHNT, CDR2 YENEEA. The CDR3 nucleotides are TGTGCCAGCAGTAAGGGACAGGGGTCCCCGAATGAGCAGTTCTTC. As protein: CASSKGQGSPNEQFF.

The chain links TRBV10-3 to TRBJ1-2; no reliable D call. V dropped 7 bases and J dropped 3 bases, with 9 bases sitting between them. Germline CDR1 ENHRY, CDR2 SYGVKD. This CDR3 has 12 residues. The CDR3 protein is CAITAADYGYTF. The CDR3 nucleotides are TGTGCCATCACAGCCGCGGACTATGGCTACACCTTC.

The chain is built from TRBV6-5 and TRBJ2-1, with TRBD2 matching over 10 bases. Trimming took 1 base from V and 5 from J; bases not matched to a gene: 5. Germline-derived CDR1 and CDR2 are MNHEY and SVGAGI. This CDR3 is built from 16 residues. The CDR3 nucleotides read TGTGCCAGCAGTTACTTACGGACTAGCGGCAACAATGAGCAGTTCTTC. This sequence encodes CASSYLRTSGNNEQFF.

The V gene is TRBV21-1, the J gene TRBJ2-7; TRBD1 is the table's D call and was not checked against the DNA. TRBV21-1 is annotated as a pseudogene. This CDR3 has 15 amino acids. The CDR3: CASSEGQGFRYEQYF. CDR3 nucleotide sequence: TGTGCCAGCAGCGAGGGACAGGGTTTCCGCTACGAGCAGTACTTC.

CDR3 protein: CANIPRQGGLPNEKLFF. Here the CDR3 DNA reads TGTGCCAACATTCCCAGACAGGGGGGCCTGCCTAATGAAAAACTGTTTTTT. V gene TRBV28 combines with J gene TRBJ1-4, with 9 bases aligning to TRBD1. The CDR3 contains 17 residues. Per the germline V gene, CDR1 is MDHEN and CDR2 is SYDVKM. The V gene end was trimmed by 10 bases and the J gene end by 3 bases; junction bases not matched to a gene: 15.

The chain carries TRBV6-5 and TRBJ1-5; 7 positions agree with TRBD1. The CDR3 sequence is 13 residues long. Germline CDR1 is MNHEY and CDR2 is SVGAGI. Unmatched junction bases numbered 4, after V lost 4 bases and J lost 7 bases. The CDR3 nucleotides read TGTGCCAGCAGTTCCGACAGGGACCAGCCCCAGCATTTT. Translated, it gives CASSSDRDQPQHF.

The chain couples TRBV27 to TRBJ1-2; D gene ambiguous. CDR1 and CDR2 (germline): MNHEY, SMNVEV (reference sequence). The CDR3 contains 10 residues. The V gene lost 7 bases and the J gene lost 4 bases, with 4 bases spanning the gap. In nucleotides, the CDR3 is TGTGCCAGCAACTTCTATGGCTACACCTTC. This translates into CASNFYGYTF.

This chain uses TRBV2 with TRBJ2-7, with 9 bases that match TRBD1. The CDR3 has 15 residues. V dropped 7 bases and J dropped 2; count of bases not matched to a gene: 9. CDR1 and CDR2 from the germline V gene are SNHLY and FYNNEI. The CDR3, as DNA: TGTGCCAGCATTCGAACCGGGACAGGGCCCTACGAGCAGTACTTC. Translation gives CASIRTGTGPYEQYF.

The chain recombines TRBV5-6 with TRBJ2-5; 10 bases line up with TRBD1. The germline V gene encodes CDR1 SGHDT and CDR2 YYEEEE. Losses at the gene ends were 0 bases for V and 2 bases for J; bases not matched to a gene: 7. The CDR3 sequence is 17 residues long. Here the CDR3 reads CASSLELDRGDQETQYF. In DNA form, the CDR3 reads TGTGCCAGCAGCTTGGAACTGGACAGGGGGGATCAAGAGACCCAGTACTTC. Looking up the rest from reference TRBV5-6 and TRBJ2-5 gives the full variable domain: DAGVTQSPTHLIKTRGQQVTLRCSPKSGHDTVSWYQQALGQGPQFIFQYYEEEERQRGNFPDRFSGHQFPNYSSELNVNALLLGDSALYLCASSLELDRGDQETQYFGPGTRLLVL.

The V call is TRBV10-3, the J call TRBJ1-1, with D maybe TRBD1 (5 bases). The CDR3 has 13 amino acids. Germline V gene data show CDR1 as ENHRY and CDR2 as SYGVKD. Trimming shortened V by 7 bases and J by 0 bases, and 9 bases separated the two germline ends. CDR3 in amino acids: CAITDTMNTEAFF. The CDR3 DNA reads TGTGCCATCACGGACACAATGAACACTGAAGCTTTCTTT.

In DNA form, the CDR3 reads TGTGCCAGCAGTGTCAGTCAGGGGATGAACACTGAAGCTTTCTTT. This codes for CASSVSQGMNTEAFF. The V gene is TRBV2, the J gene TRBJ1-1; D perhaps matches TRBD1 (6 bases). The CDR3 length is 15 residues. Looked up from germline, CDR1 is SNHLY and CDR2 is FYNNEI. The V and J ends lost 4 bases and 0 bases respectively, with 12 bases between them.

This clone has a handful of counts. The chain couples TRBV28 to TRBJ1-2; TRBD1 matches at 9 bases. The CDR3 sequence is 16 residues long. Looked up from germline, CDR1 is MDHEN and CDR2 is SYDVKM. Trimming at V came to 6 bases and at J to 4 bases, leaving 12 bases not matched to a gene. CDR3 in DNA: TGTGCCAGCAGACTTCCCCGGGACAGGGCCAGCTATGGCTACACCTTC. This sequence encodes CASRLPRDRASYGYTF.

The rearrangement joins TRBV7-3 to TRBJ2-1; D uncertain. The CDR3 covers 16 residues. Germline V lookup: CDR1 SGHTA, CDR2 FQGTGA. V lost 1 base to trimming and J lost 7 bases, with 17 bases between them. Here the CDR3 DNA reads TGTGCCAGCAGCTTAATGCCAGCAGGTGTGAGTAATGAGCAGTTCTTC. Its protein product is CASSLMPAGVSNEQFF.

The chain uses TRBV13 and TRBJ1-1; D is undetermined. V was shortened by 4 bases and J by 3 bases, with 18 bases between the two germline ends. The CDR3 is 16 residues long. Germline V gene data show CDR1 as PRHDT and CDR2 as FYEKMQ (reference sequence). In nucleotides, the CDR3 is TGTGCCAGCAGCTCAAGGACTGAACTCGGGGACACTGAAGCTTTCTTT. Translating gives CASSSRTELGDTEAFF.

The chain couples TRBV11-1 to TRBJ1-1; 7 bases fit TRBD1. The CDR3 is made up of 15 amino acids. The V gene's germline CDR1 is SGHAT and CDR2 FQDESV (reference sequence). Unmatched junction bases numbered 3, after V lost 2 bases and J lost 0 bases. The CDR3 DNA reads TGTGCCAGCAGCTTAATCGGACAGGTGAACACTGAAGCTTTCTTT. The encoded protein is CASSLIGQVNTEAFF.

This chain joins TRBV2 and TRBJ1-5; D gene ambiguous. Germline loops: CDR1 SNHLY, CDR2 FYNNEI. CDR3 length: 13 amino acids. The V and J ends lost 0 bases and 9 bases respectively, with 9 bases between them. CDR3 protein: CASSEALGGPQHF. The CDR3, as DNA: TGTGCCAGCAGTGAAGCGCTGGGAGGGCCCCAGCATTTT.

This chain joins TRBV11-2 and TRBJ1-6; D is undetermined. The CDR3 loop spans 15 amino acids. Deletions cut 4 bases from V and 4 bases from J, with 11 bases between. Germline-derived CDR1 and CDR2 are SGHAT and FQNNGV. The CDR3 sequence is CASSSLEEYNSPLHF. Written as DNA, the CDR3 is TGTGCCAGCAGCTCCCTCGAGGAGTATAATTCACCCCTCCACTTT.

V is TRBV6-5 and J is TRBJ1-4; 9 nucleotides match TRBD1. This CDR3 has 15 amino acids. Germline V gene lookup returns CDR1 MNHEY and CDR2 SVGAGI. The V segment lost 5 bases and the J segment 6 bases; nucleotides outside the gene matches: 7. The CDR3 loop reads CASSTVGTGHEKLFF. Written as DNA, the CDR3 is TGTGCCAGCAGTACTGTCGGGACAGGGCATGAAAAACTGTTTTTT.

This clone was counted only a few times. V and J are TRBV18 and TRBJ1-2, with D unclear. V lost 2 bases, J lost 2 bases, and 6 bases lay in between. Germline values: CDR1 KGHSH, CDR2 LQKENI. This CDR3 spans 13 amino acids. The CDR3 bases are TGTGCCAGCTCACCAGCGGAGAACTATGGCTACACCTTC. Its protein product is CASSPAENYGYTF.